This T cell receptor beta chain comes out of a study of OX40 agonist ivuxolimab in advanced cancers. Study-wide context: Ivuxolimab is an agonistic anti-OX40 (CD134) antibody, and patients were treated with it.

Any history of autoimmune disease or systemic immunosuppression disqualified patients. Study-level points and caveats: The study found among the lowest clonal expansion in partial responders at 0.1-3.0 mg/kg. Averaging showed that CD8+ T cells had more expanded clones than CD4+ did.

TCRdb's copy holds only in-frame clones and misses some; the assay was immunoSEQ multiplex PCR. This table has about 37,000 clones, 60% to 80% appearing once. The V end was cut by 0 bases, the J end by 10 bases, with 7 bases between. CDR1 is SGHAT and CDR2 is FQNNGV in the germline V gene. There are 12 residues in the CDR3. Turning to this clone: What it binds is not known.

This receptor was obtained from an adult with an advanced solid tumor such as melanoma, head and neck, liver or kidney cancer. The starting material was CD4+ or CD8+ T cells sorted from blood, obtained in a trial of the OX40 agonist ivuxolimab. The genes are TRBV11-2 and TRBJ2-1; D is ambiguous. The DNA for the CDR3 is TGTGCCAGCAGCTTAGATGTTCGAGAGCAGTTCTTC. This encodes CASSLDVREQFF.